This T cell receptor beta chain was captured in a study of blood T cell repertoires in COVID-19. Donors were grouped by their self-reported clinical history. The V gene lost 2 bases and the J gene lost 7 bases, with 8 bases spanning the gap. The CDR3 is 13 amino acids. Measured with immunoSEQ multiplex PCR; TCRdb has only the in-frame clones, and not every one. The sample lists 400,000 or so clones; around 87% were seen once. This chain joins TRBV12-3 or TRBV12-4 and TRBJ2-2; no clear D. This TCR was recovered from a man aged 35-49 years in a cohort exposed to, infected with or recovered from COVID-19 (not recorded which). Sequencing was performed on PBMCs or T cells enriched from blood (not recorded which). CDR3 protein: CASSLRGDGELFF. The DNA for the CDR3 is TGTGCCAGCAGTTTAAGAGGTGACGGGGAGCTGTTTTTT.